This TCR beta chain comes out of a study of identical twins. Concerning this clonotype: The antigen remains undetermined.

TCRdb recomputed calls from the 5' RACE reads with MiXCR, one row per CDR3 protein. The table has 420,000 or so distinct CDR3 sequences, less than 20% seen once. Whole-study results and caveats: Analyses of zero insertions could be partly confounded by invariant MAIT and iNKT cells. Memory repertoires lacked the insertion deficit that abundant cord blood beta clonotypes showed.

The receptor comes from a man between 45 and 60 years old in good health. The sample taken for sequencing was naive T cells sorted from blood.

The DNA for the CDR3 is TGCAGTGCTAGAGATCAATCCAGGGGGTTCAACGAGCAGTACTTC. It encodes CSARDQSRGFNEQYF. The V gene is TRBV20-1, the J gene TRBJ2-7; 7 bases match TRBD1. Germline assignment: CDR1 DFQATT and CDR2 SNEGSKA (reference sequence). This CDR3 region has 15 residues. J gave up 5 bases and V 0 bases, and 10 bases lay outside the gene matches.